Included here is one T cell receptor beta chain sequence, with context. These data come from a study of blood T cell repertoires in COVID-19. In the study overall: T cells, B-cell-depleted T cells, or PBMCs supplied cDNA or gDNA.

The data were produced by immunoSEQ multiplex PCR, yet TCRdb's version contains in-frame clones alone and is incomplete. The repertoire holds approximately 110,000 clones, with roughly 85% as singletons. The V gene lost 3 bases and the J gene lost 0 bases, with 6 bases spanning the gap. CDR3 length equals 15 residues. Germline V lookup: CDR1 SGHTA, CDR2 FQGNSA. The J gene is TRBJ1-6, the V gene TRBV7-2; D is unclear. The specimen was peripheral blood. This sequence originates from a man between 40 and 49 years old with acute or convalescent COVID-19. The CDR3: CASSFGSSYNSPLHF. DNA of the CDR3: TGTGCCAGCAGCTTTGGGAGCTCCTATAATTCACCCCTCCACTTT.